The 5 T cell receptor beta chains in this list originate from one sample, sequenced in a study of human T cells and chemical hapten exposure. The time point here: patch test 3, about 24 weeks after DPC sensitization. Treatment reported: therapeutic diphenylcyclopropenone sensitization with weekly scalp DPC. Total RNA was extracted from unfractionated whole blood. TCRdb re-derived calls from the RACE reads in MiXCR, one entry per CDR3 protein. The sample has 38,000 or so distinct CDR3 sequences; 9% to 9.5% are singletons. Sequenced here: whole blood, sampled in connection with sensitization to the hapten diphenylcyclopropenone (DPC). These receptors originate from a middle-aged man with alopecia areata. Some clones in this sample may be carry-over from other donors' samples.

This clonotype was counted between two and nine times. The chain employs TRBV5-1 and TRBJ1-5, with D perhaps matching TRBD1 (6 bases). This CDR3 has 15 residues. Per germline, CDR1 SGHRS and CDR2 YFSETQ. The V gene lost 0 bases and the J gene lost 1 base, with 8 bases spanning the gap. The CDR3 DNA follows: TGCGCCAGCAGCTTGGCAGGACAGAGCAATCAGCCCCAGCATTTT. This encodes CASSLAGQSNQPQHF.

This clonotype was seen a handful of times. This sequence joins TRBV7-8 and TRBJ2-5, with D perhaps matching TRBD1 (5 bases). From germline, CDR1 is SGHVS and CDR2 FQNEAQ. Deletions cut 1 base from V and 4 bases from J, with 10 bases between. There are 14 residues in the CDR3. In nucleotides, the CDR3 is TGTGCCAGCAGCTTAGTGGACATGTTAGAGACCCAGTACTTC. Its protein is CASSLVDMLETQYF.

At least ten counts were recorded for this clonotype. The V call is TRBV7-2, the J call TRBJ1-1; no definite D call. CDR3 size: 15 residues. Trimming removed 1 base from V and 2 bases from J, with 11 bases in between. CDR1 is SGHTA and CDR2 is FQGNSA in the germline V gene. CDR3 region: CASSLDAYSNTEAFF. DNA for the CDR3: TGTGCCAGCAGCTTAGACGCCTACTCTAACACTGAAGCTTTCTTT.

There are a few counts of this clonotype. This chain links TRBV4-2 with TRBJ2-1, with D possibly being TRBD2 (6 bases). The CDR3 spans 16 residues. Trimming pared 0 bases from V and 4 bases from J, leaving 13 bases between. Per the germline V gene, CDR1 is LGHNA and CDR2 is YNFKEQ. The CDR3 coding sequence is TGTGCCAGCAGCCAAGATGGTGGAGGGGCATACAATGAGCAGTTCTTC. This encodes CASSQDGGGAYNEQFF.

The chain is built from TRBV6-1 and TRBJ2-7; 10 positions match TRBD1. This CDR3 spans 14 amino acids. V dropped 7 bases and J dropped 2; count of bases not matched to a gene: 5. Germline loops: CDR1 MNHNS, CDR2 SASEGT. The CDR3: CASNPGTGAYEQYF. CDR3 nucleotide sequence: TGTGCCAGCAACCCCGGGACAGGGGCCTACGAGCAGTACTTC.